The 27 T cell receptor beta chains below were found in one sample sequenced in a study of blood T cell repertoires in COVID-19. The protocol was immunoSEQ multiplex PCR, while the TCRdb copy is restricted to in-frame clones and leaves out a portion. The sample yields over 45,000 clones, approximately 80% seen once. The sequencing input was peripheral blood. These receptors all stem from a human donor with active or convalescent COVID-19. The donor label of this sample is uncertain.

This clone was recorded only once. The rearrangement links TRBV20-1 to TRBJ2-3; D is uncertain. Germline loops: CDR1 DFQATT, CDR2 SNEGSKA (reference sequence). The CDR3 is 10 amino acids. V lost 6 bases, J lost 9 bases, and 10 bases lay in between. This CDR3 reads CSAPYLTQYF. CDR3 bases: TGCAGTGCCCCCTACTTAACGCAGTATTTT.

The V call is TRBV7-9, the J call TRBJ2-3; D gene unclear. Trimming took off 5 bases at V and 6 bases at J, with 9 bases between the two ends. Looked up from germline, CDR1 is SEHNR and CDR2 is FQNEAQ (reference sequence). This CDR3 is 12 amino acids long. CDR3 coding DNA: TGTGCCAGCAGCCTCTATTTCGATACGCAGTATTTT. Amino acid sequence: CASSLYFDTQYF.

V gene TRBV6-5 combines with J gene TRBJ1-5; the D is unclear. Trimming left V 7 bases short and J 4 bases short, with 17 bases between. This CDR3 has 15 residues. Looked up from germline, CDR1 is MNHEY and CDR2 is SVGAGI. CDR3 loop: CASNSGRLPNQPQHF. As DNA, the CDR3 is TGTGCCAGCAATAGCGGACGCCTACCTAATCAGCCCCAGCATTTT.

This rearrangement joins TRBV6-4 to TRBJ1-2; a weak D match, TRBD1 (5 bases). The CDR3 extends over 14 amino acids. V was pared by 5 bases and J by 8 bases, with 18 bases between. Germline lookup yields CDR1 MRHNA and CDR2 SNTAGT. As DNA, the CDR3 is TGTGCCAGCAGTCCTCAGGGAGGTGCAGGGGGCTACACCTTC. Protein sequence: CASSPQGGAGGYTF.

The CDR3 nucleotides are TGTGCCAGCAGCGTAGGGGGACAGGGGAGCTACGAGCAGTACTTC. Its translation: CASSVGGQGSYEQYF. The chain is built from TRBV9 and TRBJ2-7; 10 bases line up with TRBD1. The V gene end was trimmed by 0 bases and the J gene end by 3 bases; junction bases not matched to a gene: 3. In germline, CDR1 is SGDLS, CDR2 YYNGEE. This CDR3 is built from 15 residues. Using reference TRBV9 and TRBJ2-7 for the parts outside the CDR3, the full variable domain is DSGVTQTPKHLITATGQRVTLRCSPRSGDLSVYWYQQSLDQGLQFLIQYYNGEERAKGNILERFSAQQFPDLHSELNLSSLELGDSALYFCASSVGGQGSYEQYFGPGTRLTVT.

V usage is TRBV5-1 and J usage is TRBJ1-3, with TRBD1 matching 8 bases. The CDR3 extends over 17 amino acids. Trimming removed 4 bases from V and 0 bases from J; junction bases left unmatched: 9. Germline V lookup: CDR1 SGHRS, CDR2 YFSETQ. CDR3 sequence: CASSGSGGASSGNTIYF. CDR3 in DNA: TGCGCCAGCAGCGGATCAGGGGGCGCGAGCTCTGGAAACACCATATATTTT.

This clone was recorded only once. V usage is TRBV24-1 and J usage is TRBJ2-1; D ambiguous. The germline gives CDR1 KGHDR, CDR2 SFDVKD. V lost 0 bases and J 4 bases, leaving 6 bases between the germline ends. This CDR3 is 14 amino acids long. CDR3 amino acids: CATSDLGRYNEQFF. The CDR3 bases are TGTGCCACCAGTGATTTGGGTAGATACAATGAGCAGTTCTTC.

The rearrangement uses TRBV14 and TRBJ2-5; D is perhaps TRBD2 (6 bases). V was pared by 1 base and J by 9 bases, with 18 bases between. Germline values: CDR1 SGHDN, CDR2 FVKESK. This CDR3 contains 15 residues. The DNA for the CDR3 is TGTGCCAGCAGCCAAGGTCCTGGCGGGGTGGGCCCCCAGTACTTC. Translating gives CASSQGPGGVGPQYF.

This clone was recorded only once. V gene TRBV4-3 combines with J gene TRBJ2-3; 10 bases match TRBD2. From germline, CDR1 is LGHNA and CDR2 YSLEER. After removal of 0 bases from V and 5 bases from J, the junction contained 8 bases not matched to a gene. The CDR3 runs to 17 residues. CDR3 coding DNA: TGCGCCAGCAGCCAAGACGTGCCTAGCGGGAGTGGAGATACGCAGTATTTT. Translating gives CASSQDVPSGSGDTQYF.

V is TRBV29-1 and J is TRBJ1-1; 9 nucleotides agree with TRBD1. After removal of 4 bases from V and 4 bases from J, the junction contained 4 bases not matched to a gene. Germline V lookup: CDR1 SQVTM, CDR2 ANQGSEA. This CDR3 comprises 13 residues. The CDR3 nucleotides are TGCAGCGTTGGACGGACAGGGGTCACTGAAGCTTTCTTT. Translating gives CSVGRTGVTEAFF.

V and J are TRBV24-1 and TRBJ1-4; D possibly corresponds to TRBD1 (6 bases). Per germline, CDR1 KGHDR and CDR2 SFDVKD. This CDR3 is 17 amino acids long. Trimming cost V 1 base and J 5 bases, with 16 bases left between them. The CDR3 DNA sequence: TGTGCCACCAGTGATTTCCACGAGGGGGACGGAAATGAAAAACTGTTTTTT. Translation gives CATSDFHEGDGNEKLFF.

In its sample, this clone was seen a few times. The V and J genes are TRBV6-1 and TRBJ1-1; D ambiguous. Deletions cut 2 bases from V and 5 bases from J, with 15 bases between. Germline V lookup: CDR1 MNHNS, CDR2 SASEGT. The CDR3 sequence is 15 residues long. CDR3 in DNA: TGTGCCAGCAGTGAACCGACATCAGTTCGGACTGAAGCTTTCTTT. Translating gives CASSEPTSVRTEAFF.

The V call is TRBV28, the J call TRBJ1-3; no firm D call. V dropped 6 bases and J dropped 4 bases, with 13 bases sitting between them. There are 14 residues in the CDR3. Germline CDR1 MDHEN, CDR2 SYDVKM. CDR3 bases: TGTGCCAGCAGCCGGGTCACGGCGGGAAACACCATATATTTT. Translated, it gives CASSRVTAGNTIYF.

The rearrangement joins TRBV30 to TRBJ1-6; 9 bases match TRBD1. This CDR3 has 14 residues. V was pared by 3 bases and J by 9 bases, with 6 bases of the junction left unmatched. The germline V gene has CDR1 GTSNPN and CDR2 SVGIG (reference sequence). CDR3 coding DNA: TGTGCCTGGAGCCGAGGACAGGGGAGTTCACCCCTCCACTTT. Translated, it gives CAWSRGQGSSPLHF.

The chain links TRBV2 to TRBJ2-5, with D possibly matching TRBD2 (6 bases). Germline-derived CDR1 and CDR2 are SNHLY and FYNNEI. V was pared by 1 base and J by 1 base, with 16 bases between. CDR3 length: 17 residues. The CDR3 sequence: CASSEEDSGPAQETQYF. The CDR3 nucleotides read TGTGCCAGCAGTGAAGAAGATAGCGGACCCGCCCAAGAGACCCAGTACTTC.

The CDR3: CASSTGGNEKLFF. CDR3 bases: TGTGCCAGCAGTACAGGGGGTAATGAAAAACTGTTTTTT. J is TRBJ1-4 and V is TRBV11-2, with 8 bases lining up with TRBD1. CDR3 length equals 13 residues. Germline loops: CDR1 SGHAT, CDR2 FQNNGV. The V segment lost 6 bases and the J segment 4 bases; nucleotides outside the gene matches: 1.

The sample holds many counts of this clone. V usage is TRBV6-5 and J usage is TRBJ1-1; tentative D call: TRBD1 (6 bases). CDR3 length equals 12 residues. The germline V gene has CDR1 MNHEY and CDR2 SVGAGI. V was cut by 7 bases and J by 5 bases, with 11 bases left in between. CDR3 protein: CASNRVWTEAFF. CDR3 sequence (DNA): TGTGCCAGCAACAGGGTATGGACTGAAGCTTTCTTT.

This sequence joins TRBV27 and TRBJ1-5, with 7 nucleotides matching TRBD1. CDR1 is MNHEY, CDR2 SMNVEV, per germline (reference sequence). V trimming: 6 bases; J trimming: 0 bases; junction bases outside the gene matches: 2. There are 14 residues in the CDR3. This CDR3 reads CASRGGNSNQPQHF. The CDR3 coding sequence is TGTGCCAGCAGAGGGGGCAATAGCAATCAGCCCCAGCATTTT.

The chain has TRBV25-1 and TRBJ2-7; 7 bases are shared with TRBD1. The length of the CDR3 is 13 residues. Per germline, CDR1 MGHDK and CDR2 SYGVNS. The junction had 5 bases not matched to a gene; V was cut back by 4 bases and J by 5 bases. The CDR3 DNA reads as TGTGCCAGCAGTGGTACAGGGGTGGACGAGCAGTACTTC. This translates into CASSGTGVDEQYF.

The rearrangement joins TRBV2 to TRBJ2-3; 7 nucleotides align to TRBD2. Germline V gives CDR1 SNHLY, CDR2 FYNNEI. Trimming cost V 6 bases and J 6 bases; bases outside gene matches: 15. The CDR3 covers 16 residues. The chain's CDR3 is CASSPLDLAARDTQYF. The CDR3 DNA reads as TGTGCCAGCAGCCCCTTAGACCTAGCGGCCCGGGATACGCAGTATTTT.

The genes are TRBV6-5 and TRBJ1-2; D not resolved. The germline V gene has CDR1 MNHEY and CDR2 SVGAGI. Trimming pared 6 bases from V and 3 bases from J, leaving 11 bases between. The CDR3 consists of 13 residues. This CDR3 is CASSTGSYYGYTF. The CDR3 DNA sequence: TGTGCCAGCAGCACCGGGAGTTACTATGGCTACACCTTC.

The chain is built from TRBV5-5 and TRBJ1-2; D gene uncertain. V was shortened by 4 bases and J by 4 bases, with 8 bases between the two germline ends. The CDR3 is 12 residues long. The germline CDR1 and CDR2 sequences are SGHKS and YYEKEE (reference sequence). The CDR3 region is CASSREPYGYTF. In nucleotides, the CDR3 is TGTGCCAGCAGCAGGGAGCCCTATGGCTACACCTTC.

This clone was seen more than once but under ten times. V is TRBV27 and J is TRBJ2-7; 9 nucleotides line up with TRBD2. J was trimmed by 3 bases and V by 8 bases; bases with no gene match: 5. CDR1 MNHEY and CDR2 SMNVEV come from the germline V gene (reference sequence). The CDR3 runs 13 residues. CDR3 sequence (DNA): TGTGCCAGCCGACGACTAGCGGACTACGAGCAGTACTTC. Encoded protein: CASRRLADYEQYF.

In its sample, this clone was seen once. The rearrangement uses TRBV19 and TRBJ1-1, with D possibly TRBD1 on 5 matching bases. Germline V gene data show CDR1 as LNHDA and CDR2 as SQIVND (reference sequence). Trimming cost V 3 bases and J 4 bases, with 9 bases left between them. CDR3 length equals 13 residues. CDR3 loop: CASSMRQSTEAFF. CDR3 coding DNA: TGTGCCAGTAGTATGAGACAGAGCACTGAAGCTTTCTTT.

The V gene is TRBV9, the J gene TRBJ1-3; 8 bases align to TRBD1. CDR3 length: 16 residues. The germline V gene encodes CDR1 SGDLS and CDR2 YYNGEE. With V trimmed by 3 bases and J by 3 bases, 8 bases remained unmatched. The CDR3 DNA sequence: TGTGCCAGCAGCGGAGGAACAGGGGGTAATGGAAACACCATATATTTT. Encoded protein: CASSGGTGGNGNTIYF.

This clone was observed a handful of times. This sequence joins TRBV6-2 or TRBV6-3 and TRBJ2-1, with 9 bases matching TRBD1. The CDR3 length is 15 residues. CDR1 MNHEY and CDR2 SVGEGT come from the germline V gene. Trimming removed 6 bases from V and 6 bases from J; junction bases left unmatched: 9. The CDR3 region is CASSPIETGGNEQFF. The CDR3 DNA reads TGTGCCAGCAGCCCGATCGAGACAGGGGGCAATGAGCAGTTCTTC.

The V call is TRBV10-3, the J call TRBJ2-2, with 8 bases lining up with TRBD1. This CDR3 contains 14 residues. The V gene end was trimmed by 7 bases and the J gene end by 4 bases; junction bases not matched to a gene: 5. Germline lookup yields CDR1 ENHRY and CDR2 SYGVKD. Here the CDR3 reads CAITRTGTTGELFF. The CDR3 nucleotides are TGTGCCATCACTAGGACAGGGACCACCGGGGAGCTGTTTTTT.